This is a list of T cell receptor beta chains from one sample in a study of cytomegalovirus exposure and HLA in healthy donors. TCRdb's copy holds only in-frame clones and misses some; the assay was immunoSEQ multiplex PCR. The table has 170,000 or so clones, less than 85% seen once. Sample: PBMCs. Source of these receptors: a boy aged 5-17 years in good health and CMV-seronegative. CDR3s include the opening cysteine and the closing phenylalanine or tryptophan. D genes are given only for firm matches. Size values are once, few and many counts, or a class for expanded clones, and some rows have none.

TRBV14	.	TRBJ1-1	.	TGTGCCAGCAGCCTCAAGGCCCCGCTAGGGGCTGAAGCTTTCTTT	CASSLKAPLGAEAFF
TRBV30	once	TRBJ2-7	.	TGTGCCTGGAGTGTACCTCATGAGTGTAGGCAGTACTTC	CAWSVPHECRQYF
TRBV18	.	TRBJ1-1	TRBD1	TGTGCCAGCTCACCACTCTTCGACAGGGGGAACACTGAAGCTTTCTTT	CASSPLFDRGNTEAFF
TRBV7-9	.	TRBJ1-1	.	TGTGCCAGCAGCTTTGAGGTACAGGTTCTCCCTGAAGCTTTCTTT	CASSFEVQVLPEAFF
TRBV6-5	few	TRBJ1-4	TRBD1	TGTGCCAGCAGTTACGGACAGGCAACTAATGAAAAACTGTTTTTT	CASSYGQATNEKLFF
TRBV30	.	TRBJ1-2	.	TGTGCCTTGGGAGCCGGTAGGGGCTACACCTTC	CALGAGRGYTF
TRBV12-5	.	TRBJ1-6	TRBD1	TGTGCTAGTGGAGCACAGGGGCGAACCCTCCACTTT	CASGAQGRTLHF
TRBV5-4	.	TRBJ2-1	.	TGTGCCAGCAGACCGCAGGGTGAGCAGTTCTTC	CASRPQGEQFF
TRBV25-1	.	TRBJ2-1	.	TGTGCCAGCAGCCCCAACAGAAGAGACAGGATGTACAATGAGCAGTTCTTC	CASSPNRRDRMYNEQFF
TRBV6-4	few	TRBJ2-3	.	TGTGCCAGCAGTGACAGGGCAGGGGCAGATACGCAGTATTTT	CASSDRAGADTQYF
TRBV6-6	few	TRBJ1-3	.	TGTGCCAGCAACTACGAGGGGGGGGCAGGAAACACCATATATTTT	CASNYEGGAGNTIYF
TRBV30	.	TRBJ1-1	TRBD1	TGTGCCTGGAGTAAGGACAGGGTAGCCCCTGAAGCTTTCTTT	CAWSKDRVAPEAFF
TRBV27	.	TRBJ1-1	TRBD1	TGTGCCAGCAGGTCCGGACAGGCCAATGAAGCTTTCTTT	CASRSGQANEAFF
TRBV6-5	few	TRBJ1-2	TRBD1	TGTGCCAGCAGTTTTCACAGGGGCTCTAACTATGGCTACACCTTC	CASSFHRGSNYGYTF
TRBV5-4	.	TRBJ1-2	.	TGTGCCAGCAGCCAAATCCGAGACGCCTCTAGGAACTATGGCTACACCTTC	CASSQIRDASRNYGYTF
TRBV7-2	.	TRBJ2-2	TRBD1	TGTGCCAGCAAACTTACGACAGGGGACCACGGGGAGCTGTTTTTT	CASKLTTGDHGELFF
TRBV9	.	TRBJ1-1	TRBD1	TGTGCCAGCAGCGATCGACAGGGAAAGGCCGTGAACACTGAAGCTTTCTTT	CASSDRQGKAVNTEAFF
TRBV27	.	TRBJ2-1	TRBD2	TGTGCCAGCAGTTCGTCCTCTAGCGGGGGTGACAATGAGCAGTTCTTC	CASSSSSSGGDNEQFF
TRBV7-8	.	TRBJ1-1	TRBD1	TGTGCCAGCAGCCCGGCGGGACAGGCCAATTGGCCGAACACTGAAGCTTTCTTT	CASSPAGQANWPNTEAFF